This paragraph reports one T cell receptor (beta chain). Its antigen is as yet unknown. Germline V lookup: CDR1 SGHDN, CDR2 FVKESK. The CDR3 contains 16 residues. V trimming: 1 base; J trimming: 2 bases; junction bases outside the gene matches: 5. Cells designated naive CD8 were CD45RO-negative and were positively selected for CCR7, with terminally differentiated effector memory CD45RA+ cells excluded. Free of recent acute infections or vaccinations, the donors were healthy HIV-negative adults. Data came from immunoSEQ multiplex PCR; TCRdb stores just in-frame clones and leaves some out. The sample holds 700,000 to 950,000 clones; 95% to 97% are singletons and the top ten take about 0.25%. This sample was taken from a study of shared clonotypes between healthy human individuals. General study results and limits: Donor scarcity curtailed the genetic and exposure-history diversity represented herein. Generally, naive subsets (rather than memory subsets) showed larger estimated richness.

The sample taken for sequencing was naive CD8+ T cells sorted from blood. The chain couples TRBV14 to TRBJ2-7, with 10 bases that match TRBD1. This clonotype was sampled from a man younger than 40 in good health. CDR3 sequence: CASSQGRDRGAYEQYF. The CDR3 DNA follows: TGTGCCAGCAGCCAAGGAAGGGACAGGGGTGCCTACGAGCAGTACTTC.